In this sample, the clone carrying this TCR beta chain turned up many times. Antigen: not known. V lost 6 bases, J lost 7 bases, and 10 bases lay in between. Per the germline V gene, CDR1 is MNHEY and CDR2 is SVGAGI. The CDR3 extends over 12 amino acids. The data belong to a study of breast tumors, draining lymph nodes, adjacent tissues. Study results and limitations: Most tumor T cells seemingly derive from lymph node, then expand in tumor. Tumor T cell lymph node origin was a supported hypothesis, not proven.

Samples came from axillary lymph nodes draining the breast cancer. One entry per CDR3 protein results from TCRdb running MiXCR on the multiplex PCR reads. Of some 130,000 distinct CDR3 sequences in the sample, about 20% were seen once. The chain combines TRBV6-5 with TRBJ2-1; D unresolved. The specimen was axillary lymph node tissue. The sequence was obtained from a female donor with breast cancer. Some clones in this sample may be carry-over from other donors' samples. CDR3 in amino acids: CASSPHENEQFF. As DNA, the CDR3 is TGTGCCAGCAGCCCCCATGAGAATGAGCAGTTCTTC.